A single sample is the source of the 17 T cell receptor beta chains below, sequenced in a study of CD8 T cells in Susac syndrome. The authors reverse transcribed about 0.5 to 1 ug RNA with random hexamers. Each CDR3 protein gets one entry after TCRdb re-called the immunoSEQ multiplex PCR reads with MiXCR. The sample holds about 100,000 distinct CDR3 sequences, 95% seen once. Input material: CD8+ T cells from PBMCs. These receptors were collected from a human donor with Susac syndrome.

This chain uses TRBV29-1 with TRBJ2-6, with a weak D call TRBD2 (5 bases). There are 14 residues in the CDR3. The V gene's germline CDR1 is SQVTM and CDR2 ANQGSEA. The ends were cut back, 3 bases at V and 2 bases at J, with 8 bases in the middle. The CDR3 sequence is CSVDGETGANVLTF. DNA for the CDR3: TGCAGCGTTGACGGGGAGACTGGGGCCAACGTCCTGACTTTC.

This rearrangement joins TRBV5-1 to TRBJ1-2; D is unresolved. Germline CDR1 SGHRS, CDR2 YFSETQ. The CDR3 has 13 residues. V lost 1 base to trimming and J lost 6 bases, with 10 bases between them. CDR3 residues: CASSLSEAHGYTF. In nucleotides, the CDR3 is TGCGCCAGCAGCTTGTCAGAGGCTCATGGCTACACCTTC.

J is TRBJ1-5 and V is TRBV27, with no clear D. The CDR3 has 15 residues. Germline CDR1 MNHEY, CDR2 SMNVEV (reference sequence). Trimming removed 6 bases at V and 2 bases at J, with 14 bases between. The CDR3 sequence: CASSSRPLGNQPQHF. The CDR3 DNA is TGTGCCAGCAGCTCCCGACCCCTTGGCAATCAGCCCCAGCATTTT.

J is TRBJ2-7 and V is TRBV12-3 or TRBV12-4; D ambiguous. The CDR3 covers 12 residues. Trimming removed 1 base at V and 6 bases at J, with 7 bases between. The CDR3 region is CASSLGQPEQYF. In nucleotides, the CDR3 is TGTGCCAGCAGTTTAGGGCAACCCGAGCAGTACTTC.

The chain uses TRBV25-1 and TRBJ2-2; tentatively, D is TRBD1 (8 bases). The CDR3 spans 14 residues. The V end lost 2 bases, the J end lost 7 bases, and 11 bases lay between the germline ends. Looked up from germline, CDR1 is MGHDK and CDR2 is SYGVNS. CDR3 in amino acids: CASSETGGDGELFF. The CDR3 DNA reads TGTGCCAGCAGTGAAACAGGGGGGGACGGGGAGCTGTTTTTT.

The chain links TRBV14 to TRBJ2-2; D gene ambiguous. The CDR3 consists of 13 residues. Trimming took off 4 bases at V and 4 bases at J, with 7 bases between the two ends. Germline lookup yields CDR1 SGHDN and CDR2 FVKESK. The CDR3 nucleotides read TGTGCCAGCAGCCGGGCCCTCACCGGGGAGCTGTTTTTT. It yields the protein CASSRALTGELFF.

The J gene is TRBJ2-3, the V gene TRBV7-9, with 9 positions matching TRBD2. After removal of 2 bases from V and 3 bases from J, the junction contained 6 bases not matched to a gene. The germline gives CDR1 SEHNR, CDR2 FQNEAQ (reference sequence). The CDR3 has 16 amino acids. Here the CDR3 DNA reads TGTGCCAGCAGCTTATCACTAGCGGGCCAGACAGATACGCAGTATTTT. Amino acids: CASSLSLAGQTDTQYF.

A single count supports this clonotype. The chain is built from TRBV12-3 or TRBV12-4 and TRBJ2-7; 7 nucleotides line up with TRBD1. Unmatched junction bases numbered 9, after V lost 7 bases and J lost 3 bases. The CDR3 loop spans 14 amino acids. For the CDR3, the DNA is TGTGCCAGCACCCCTCTGGGGACAGTCTACGAGCAGTACTTC. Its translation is CASTPLGTVYEQYF.

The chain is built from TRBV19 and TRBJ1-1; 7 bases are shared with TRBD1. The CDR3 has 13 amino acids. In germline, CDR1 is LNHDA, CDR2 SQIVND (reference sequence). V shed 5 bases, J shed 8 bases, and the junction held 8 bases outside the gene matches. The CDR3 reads CASSFRQDREAFF. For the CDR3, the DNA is TGTGCCAGTAGTTTTAGACAGGACAGGGAAGCTTTCTTT.

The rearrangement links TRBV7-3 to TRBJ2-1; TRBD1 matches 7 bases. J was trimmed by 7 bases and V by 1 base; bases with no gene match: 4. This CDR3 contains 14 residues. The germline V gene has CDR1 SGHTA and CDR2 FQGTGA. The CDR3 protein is CASSLSTTGNEQFF. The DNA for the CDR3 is TGTGCCAGCAGCTTAAGTACGACAGGGAATGAGCAGTTCTTC.

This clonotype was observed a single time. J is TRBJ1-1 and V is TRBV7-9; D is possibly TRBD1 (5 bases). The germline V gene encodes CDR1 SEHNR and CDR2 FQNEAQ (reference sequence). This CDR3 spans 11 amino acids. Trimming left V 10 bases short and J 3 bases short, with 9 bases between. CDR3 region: CATDRYTEAFF. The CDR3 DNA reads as TGTGCCACCGACAGATACACTGAAGCTTTCTTT.

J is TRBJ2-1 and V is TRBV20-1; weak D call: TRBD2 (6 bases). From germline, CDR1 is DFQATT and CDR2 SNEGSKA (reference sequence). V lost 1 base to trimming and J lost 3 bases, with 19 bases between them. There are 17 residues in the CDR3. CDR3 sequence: CSARGQTAGGIYNEQFF. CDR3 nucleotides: TGCAGTGCTAGAGGACAAACAGCGGGCGGGATCTACAATGAGCAGTTCTTC.

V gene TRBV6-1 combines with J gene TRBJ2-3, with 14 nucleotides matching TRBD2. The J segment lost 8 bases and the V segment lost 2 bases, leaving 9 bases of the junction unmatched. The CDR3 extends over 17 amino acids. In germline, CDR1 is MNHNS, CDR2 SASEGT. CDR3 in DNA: TGTGCCAGCAGTGAACGACTAGCGGGGGGGGACCTGGTTACGCAGTATTTT. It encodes CASSERLAGGDLVTQYF.

CDR3: CASSPGTADLNTGELFF. For the CDR3, the DNA is TGCGCCAGCAGTCCAGGGACGGCAGACCTCAACACCGGGGAGCTGTTTTTT. This chain links TRBV5-1 with TRBJ2-2; D is perhaps TRBD1 or TRBD2 (5 bases each). CDR1 and CDR2 (germline): SGHRS, YFSETQ. CDR3 length equals 17 residues. Trimming pared 5 bases from V and 2 bases from J, leaving 19 bases between.

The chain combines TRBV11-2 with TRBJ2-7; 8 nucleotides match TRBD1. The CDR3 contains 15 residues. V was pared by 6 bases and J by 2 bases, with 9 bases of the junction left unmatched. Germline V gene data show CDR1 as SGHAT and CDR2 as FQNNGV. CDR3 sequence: CASRIAGTGAYEQYF. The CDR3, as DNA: TGTGCCAGCAGGATTGCTGGGACAGGAGCCTACGAGCAGTACTTC.

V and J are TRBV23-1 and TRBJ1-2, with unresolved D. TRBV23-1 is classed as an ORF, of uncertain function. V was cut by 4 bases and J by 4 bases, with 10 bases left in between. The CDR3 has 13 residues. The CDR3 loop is CASSRHPLYGYTF. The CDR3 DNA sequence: TGCGCCAGCAGTCGCCATCCACTCTATGGCTACACCTTC.

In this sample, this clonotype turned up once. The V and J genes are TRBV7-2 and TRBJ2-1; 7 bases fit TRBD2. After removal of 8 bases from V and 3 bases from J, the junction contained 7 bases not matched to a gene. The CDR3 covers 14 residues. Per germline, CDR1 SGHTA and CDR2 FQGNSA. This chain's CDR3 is CASREAGVYNEQFF. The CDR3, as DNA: TGTGCCAGCCGGGAGGCGGGGGTCTACAATGAGCAGTTCTTC.